Listed here are 5 T cell receptor beta chains from one sample, sequenced in a study of blood T cell repertoires in COVID-19. The protocol was immunoSEQ multiplex PCR, while the TCRdb copy is restricted to in-frame clones and leaves out a portion. The sample has over 15,000 clones; about nine tenths are singletons. Specimen: peripheral blood. The receptors were gathered from a human donor with active COVID-19. The donor label of this sample is uncertain.

This clone has just a few counts. The gene calls are TRBV7-8 and TRBJ1-6, with a possible D match to TRBD1 (5 bases). Germline lookup yields CDR1 SGHVS and CDR2 FQNEAQ. V gave up 8 bases and J gave up 7 bases, with 18 bases separating them. This CDR3 has 15 amino acids. The CDR3 DNA sequence: TGTGCCAGCCAGAGCCAACGGGGGGTAAATTCACCCCTCCACTTT. Translating gives CASQSQRGVNSPLHF.

The chain employs TRBV5-1 and TRBJ2-5; 10 bases agree with TRBD1. This CDR3 spans 16 amino acids. Germline loops: CDR1 SGHRS, CDR2 YFSETQ. J was trimmed by 4 bases and V by 3 bases; bases with no gene match: 9. The CDR3 spells CASSSGTGAVGETQYF. In DNA form, the CDR3 reads TGCGCCAGCAGCTCGGGGACAGGGGCGGTCGGAGAGACCCAGTACTTC.

V gene TRBV7-9 combines with J gene TRBJ1-6; 9 bases match TRBD1. The CDR3 covers 14 residues. J gave up 8 bases and V 5 bases, and 4 bases lay outside the gene matches. CDR1 and CDR2 from the germline V gene are SEHNR and FQNEAQ (reference sequence). The CDR3 loop reads CASSQGQGHSPLHF. Written as DNA, the CDR3 is TGTGCCAGCAGCCAGGGACAGGGTCATTCACCCCTCCACTTT.

V usage is TRBV6-6 and J usage is TRBJ1-6; possibly TRBD1 for D (5 bases). CDR3 size: 20 residues. Per germline, CDR1 MNHNY and CDR2 SVGAGI (reference sequence). V was shortened by 6 bases and J by 0 bases, with 24 bases between the two germline ends. CDR3 in DNA: TGTGCCAGCAGCCGACGGGACTCAGGGACCTTCAGCTCCTATAATTCACCCCTCCACTTT. Translated, it gives CASSRRDSGTFSSYNSPLHF.

The rearrangement uses TRBV29-1 and TRBJ1-1; 7 positions match TRBD1. V dropped 5 bases and J dropped 1; count of bases not matched to a gene: 4. Germline V gives CDR1 SQVTM, CDR2 ANQGSEA. This CDR3 contains 13 residues. The CDR3 here is CSVYRGGNTEAFF. The CDR3, as DNA: TGCAGCGTTTACAGGGGTGGGAACACTGAAGCTTTCTTT.